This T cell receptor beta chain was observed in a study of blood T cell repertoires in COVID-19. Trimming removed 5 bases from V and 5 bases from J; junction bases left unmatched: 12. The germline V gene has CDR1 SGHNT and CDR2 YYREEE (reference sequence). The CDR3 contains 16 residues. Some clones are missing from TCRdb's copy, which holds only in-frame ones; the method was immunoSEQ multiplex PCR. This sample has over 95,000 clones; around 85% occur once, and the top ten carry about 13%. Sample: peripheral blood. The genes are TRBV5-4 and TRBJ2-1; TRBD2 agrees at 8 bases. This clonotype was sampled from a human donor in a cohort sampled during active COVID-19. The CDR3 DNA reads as TGTGCCAGCAGGCCAGGACTAGCAGGTCTTCACAATGAGCAGTTCTTC. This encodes CASRPGLAGLHNEQFF.